The rows below give T cell receptor beta chains drawn from one sample of a study of beta chain features in type 1 diabetes. Only in-frame clones appear in the TCRdb table, and some are missing; sequencing was by immunoSEQ multiplex PCR. The data contain roughly 300,000 clones, around 8% of them singletons. The sample was central memory CD4+ T cells from blood. The receptors stem from a woman between 18 and 30 years old in good health. Both conserved end residues are part of each CDR3. A D gene is named only where the DNA matches it firmly.

J: TRBJ2-7; D: -; V: TRBV28; CDR3: CASSLPSSYEQYF
J: TRBJ2-1; D: TRBD2; V: TRBV5-8; CDR3: CASSKPGLAPYNEQFF
J: TRBJ2-7; D: -; V: TRBV25-1; CDR3: CASSDQALDEQYF
J: TRBJ1-5; D: TRBD1; V: TRBV2; CDR3: CASSPTPGQLNQPQHF
J: TRBJ2-1; D: TRBD2; V: TRBV2; CDR3: CASIAGVAYNEQFF
J: TRBJ2-4; D: -; V: TRBV4-1; CDR3: CASSQDQKNIQYF
J: TRBJ1-1; D: -; V: TRBV28; CDR3: CASQEGTMNTEAFF
J: TRBJ2-5; D: TRBD2; V: TRBV5-8; CDR3: CASSPGGRSQETQYF
J: TRBJ2-5; D: -; V: TRBV2; CDR3: CASSEIEETQYF
J: TRBJ2-1; D: TRBD2; V: TRBV6-5; CDR3: CASSTGTSGTQFF
J: TRBJ2-1; D: -; V: TRBV6-6; CDR3: CASSKTSNEQFF
J: TRBJ1-3; D: TRBD1; V: TRBV2; CDR3: CASSRQGLSGNTIYF
J: TRBJ2-7; D: TRBD2; V: TRBV7-9; CDR3: CASSSTGGQYEQYF
J: TRBJ2-3; D: -; V: TRBV6-6; CDR3: CASSSPLENTDTQYF
J: TRBJ2-1; D: -; V: TRBV2; CDR3: CASSVRDEQFF
J: TRBJ1-5; D: -; V: TRBV7-3; CDR3: CASSLTGDSNQPQHF
J: TRBJ2-1; D: -; V: TRBV18; CDR3: CASSSGRSSYNEQFF
J: TRBJ1-2; D: -; V: TRBV5-4; CDR3: CASSLRGNYGYTF
J: TRBJ2-4; D: TRBD2; V: TRBV28; CDR3: CASSVGLAGAHIQYF
J: TRBJ2-1; D: TRBD2; V: TRBV6-1; CDR3: CASRTSGSHNEQFF
J: TRBJ1-5; D: -; V: TRBV28; CDR3: CASSKQGAEPQHF
J: TRBJ2-2; D: TRBD2; V: TRBV18; CDR3: CASSQIGTSGANTGELFF
J: TRBJ2-7; D: TRBD2; V: TRBV2; CDR3: CASSYGLATTYEQYF
J: TRBJ1-2; D: TRBD1; V: TRBV7-9; CDR3: CASSIDREGYTF
J: TRBJ2-4; D: -; V: TRBV6-7; CDR3: CASSYKCIQYF
J: TRBJ2-1; D: -; V: TRBV5-1; CDR3: CASSLAAVDEQFF
J: TRBJ2-1; D: TRBD2; V: TRBV29-1; CDR3: CSVSGTSGYNEQFF
J: TRBJ2-1; D: -; V: TRBV9; CDR3: CASSVEPNNEQFF
J: TRBJ1-2; D: TRBD1; V: TRBV6-5; CDR3: CASSYIRTGGAYGYTF
J: TRBJ2-5; D: TRBD2; V: TRBV5-1; CDR3: CASSPGTSLETQYF
J: TRBJ1-2; D: -; V: TRBV28; CDR3: CASSFRGRFLGYTF
J: TRBJ2-7; D: TRBD1; V: TRBV2; CDR3: CASSWGQVPHEQYF
J: TRBJ2-2; D: -; V: TRBV18; CDR3: CASSPSSTGELFF
J: TRBJ2-3; D: TRBD2; V: TRBV11-2; CDR3: CASSRQPSGMVTDTQYF
J: TRBJ1-4; D: -; V: TRBV28; CDR3: CASTLRADATNEKLFF
J: TRBJ2-1; D: -; V: TRBV7-3; CDR3: CASSFERSSYNEQFF
J: TRBJ2-2; D: -; V: TRBV4-1; CDR3: CASSPGQHTGELFF
J: TRBJ2-5; D: -; V: TRBV7-2; CDR3: CASSFDRGETQYF
J: TRBJ1-1; D: TRBD1; V: TRBV25-1; CDR3: CASSVQPGDRGHTEAFF
J: TRBJ2-2; D: -; V: TRBV2; CDR3: CASSESAGELFF
J: TRBJ1-2; D: -; V: TRBV29-1; CDR3: CSVQGGYGYTF
J: TRBJ2-7; D: -; V: TRBV6-5; CDR3: CASSYSAGFNYEQYF
J: TRBJ2-3; D: -; V: TRBV5-1; CDR3: CASRQSDLTDTQYF
J: TRBJ2-1; D: -; V: TRBV7-7; CDR3: CASSFRAAGEQFF
J: TRBJ2-7; D: -; V: TRBV27; CDR3: CASSRTPSSYEQYF
J: TRBJ2-3; D: TRBD2; V: TRBV5-4; CDR3: CASSQGVAGGLTDTQYF
J: TRBJ2-1; D: -; V: TRBV18; CDR3: CASSPRIGDNEQFF
J: TRBJ2-7; D: -; V: TRBV21-1; CDR3: CASRRPFLVSYEQYF
J: TRBJ2-1; D: TRBD2; V: TRBV28; CDR3: CASSLATSGYNEQFF
J: TRBJ2-7; D: TRBD1; V: TRBV5-4; CDR3: CASSPAGGPYEQYF
J: TRBJ2-3; D: -; V: TRBV5-1; CDR3: CASSQQVTDTQYF
J: TRBJ2-3; D: -; V: TRBV7-2; CDR3: CASSLTHTDTQYF
J: TRBJ2-5; D: -; V: TRBV7-8; CDR3: CASSLSGFQKETQYF
J: TRBJ1-3; D: -; V: TRBV9; CDR3: CASSVDNYSGNTIYF
J: TRBJ2-3; D: TRBD1; V: TRBV6-5; CDR3: CASSYSGAGGADTQYF